The 10 T cell receptor beta chains below were found in one sample sequenced in a study of T cells in Graves' hyperthyroidism and ophthalmopathy. Amplification of TCR beta CDR3 regions used RNA as the template. An initial round of RT-PCR targeting the TCR CDR3 relied on the HTBI primer set. TCRdb called the multiplex PCR reads again in MiXCR, with one record for every CDR3 protein. The sample gives hundreds of thousands of distinct CDR3 sequences, roughly 46% of which show up once; less than 9% is in the top ten. The sequencing input was peripheral blood or thyroid tissue (not recorded which). The receptors were sampled from an adult man with Graves' disease, either hyperthyroidism or ophthalmopathy (not recorded which).

V usage is TRBV7-8 and J usage is TRBJ1-2; 7 bases are a match to TRBD1. V shed 2 bases and J 7 bases; nucleotides not matched to a gene: 4. The germline V gene encodes CDR1 SGHVS and CDR2 FQNEAQ. This CDR3 is built from 13 residues. CDR3 region: CASSLYRGFGYTF. DNA of the CDR3: TGTGCCAGCAGCTTATACAGGGGCTTTGGCTACACCTTC. The full variable domain, completed using reference TRBV7-8 and TRBJ1-2, is GAGVSQSPRYKVAKRGQDVALRCDPISGHVSLFWYQQALGQGPEFLTYFQNEAQLDKSGLPSDRFFAERPEGSVSTLKIQRTQQEDSAVYLCASSLYRGFGYTFGSGTRLTVV.

The chain uses TRBV2 and TRBJ1-2; D not resolved. V shed 5 bases and J shed 7 bases, with 11 bases lying between them. Per the germline V gene, CDR1 is SNHLY and CDR2 is FYNNEI. The CDR3 extends over 12 amino acids. CDR3 sequence reads: CASSPTSVGYTF. CDR3 DNA: TGTGCCAGCAGTCCCACTTCAGTTGGCTACACCTTC.

The chain has TRBV6-5 and TRBJ2-5, with D possibly being TRBD2 (5 bases). Germline V lookup: CDR1 MNHEY, CDR2 SVGAGI. The CDR3 covers 15 residues. Trimming removed 0 bases at V and 1 base at J, with 9 bases between. The CDR3 bases are TGTGCCAGCAGTTACTCCTGGACTGGCCAAGAGACCCAGTACTTC. Protein sequence: CASSYSWTGQETQYF.

V and J are TRBV7-2 and TRBJ1-1; D may be TRBD1 (6 bases). Trimming shortened V by 4 bases and J by 3 bases, and 24 bases separated the two germline ends. The CDR3 is made up of 18 amino acids. Germline CDR1 SGHTA, CDR2 FQGNSA. The CDR3 region is CASSYRTASYLPYTEAFF. The CDR3 DNA reads as TGTGCCAGCAGCTACCGGACAGCCTCTTATTTGCCTTACACTGAAGCTTTCTTT.

The V and J genes are TRBV19 and TRBJ1-1, with TRBD1 as a possible D gene (6 bases). Per the germline V gene, CDR1 is LNHDA and CDR2 is SQIVND (reference sequence). V dropped 6 bases and J dropped 2 bases, with 10 bases sitting between them. The CDR3 spans 13 residues. CDR3 sequence (DNA): TGTGCCAGTAGGGACAGAAGAAACACTGAAGCTTTCTTT. This codes for CASRDRRNTEAFF.

Only a few counts were recorded for this clonotype. This chain joins TRBV19 and TRBJ1-5, with 9 positions matching TRBD1. The CDR3 runs 14 residues. Germline values: CDR1 LNHDA, CDR2 SQIVND (reference sequence). Unmatched junction bases numbered 10, after V lost 6 bases and J lost 10 bases. The CDR3 coding sequence is TGTGCCAGTAGGAGGACAGGGGTCGTAAGTCCCCAGCATTTT. Its protein product is CASRRTGVVSPQHF.

This chain uses TRBV6-1 with TRBJ1-2; 8 bases match TRBD1. The CDR3 runs to 14 residues. V dropped 4 bases and J dropped 3; count of bases not matched to a gene: 4. Germline V gene sequence: CDR1 MNHNS, CDR2 SASEGT. The CDR3 region has the DNA TGTGCCAGCAGTGGGACAGGGTCTGACTATGGCTACACCTTC. Translated, it gives CASSGTGSDYGYTF.

Turning to this clonotype: With a much larger clone just one base away, this may be a read error. This rearrangement joins TRBV29-1 to TRBJ1-5; D possibly corresponds to TRBD1 (5 bases). V lost 4 bases to trimming and J lost 6 bases, with 13 bases between them. Germline-derived CDR1 and CDR2 are SQVTM and ANQGSEA. The CDR3 spans 13 residues. The CDR3 nucleotides are TGCAGCGTTGTGGCAGGGTATGGTCAGCCCCAGCATTTT. Translating it yields CSVVAGYGQPQHF.

Concerning this clonotype: This may arise from a read error, as a much more abundant clone is one base away. This sequence joins TRBV25-1 and TRBJ1-4; 7 bases fit TRBD1. CDR3 size: 12 residues. Germline CDR1 and CDR2: MGHDK and SYGVNS. V lost 6 bases and J lost 5; bases outside the gene matches: 0. CDR3 residues: CASRTGNEKLFF. The CDR3 DNA reads as TGTGCCAGCAGGACAGGGAATGAAAAACTGTTTTTT. Together with reference TRBV25-1 and TRBJ1-4, the CDR3 gives the full variable domain: EADIYQTPRYLVIGTGKKITLECSQTMGHDKMYWYQQDPGMELHLIHYSYGVNSTEKGDLSSESTVSRIRTEHFPLTLESARPSHTSQYLCASRTGNEKLFFGSGTQLSVL.

V usage is TRBV14 and J usage is TRBJ1-4; 10 bases agree with TRBD1. Germline loops: CDR1 SGHDN, CDR2 FVKESK. The CDR3 has 15 amino acids. The V gene end was trimmed by 4 bases and the J gene end by 6 bases; junction bases not matched to a gene: 5. CDR3 coding DNA: TGTGCCAGCAGCCCGTTGGGGACAGGGGATGAAAAACTGTTTTTT. Protein sequence: CASSPLGTGDEKLFF.